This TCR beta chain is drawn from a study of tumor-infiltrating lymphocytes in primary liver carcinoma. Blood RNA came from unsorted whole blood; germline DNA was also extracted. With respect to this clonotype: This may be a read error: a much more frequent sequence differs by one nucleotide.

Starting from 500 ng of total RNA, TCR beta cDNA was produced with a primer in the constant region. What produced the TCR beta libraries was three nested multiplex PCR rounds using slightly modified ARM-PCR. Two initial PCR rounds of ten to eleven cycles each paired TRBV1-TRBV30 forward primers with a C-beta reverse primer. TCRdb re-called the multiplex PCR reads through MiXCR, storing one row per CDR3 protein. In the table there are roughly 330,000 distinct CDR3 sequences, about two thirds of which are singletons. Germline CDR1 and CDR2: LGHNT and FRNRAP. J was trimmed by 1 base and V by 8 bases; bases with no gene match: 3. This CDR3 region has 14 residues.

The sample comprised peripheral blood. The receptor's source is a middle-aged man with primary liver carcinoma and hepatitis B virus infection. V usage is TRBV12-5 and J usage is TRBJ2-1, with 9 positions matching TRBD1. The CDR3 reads CASTDRGSYNEQFF. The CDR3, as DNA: TGTGCTAGTACCGACAGGGGGTCCTACAATGAGCAGTTCTTC.